Presented here are 6 T cell receptor beta chains from one specimen sequenced in a study of read filtering for tumor transcriptome and immune sequencing. The library was built from about 0.4 ug RNA with molecular barcoded adaptors for alpha/delta and beta/gamma chains. Via MiXCR, TCRdb re-called the reads, giving one row per CDR3 protein. The sample includes over 40,000 distinct CDR3 sequences, 9.5% to 15% seen only once; the top ten take approximately 15%. The sample taken for sequencing was a population of CD138-negative cells sorted from bone marrow. These TCRs come from a donor aged 40 or older with multiple myeloma.

This clonotype was counted at least ten times. This chain connects TRBV4-2 to TRBJ1-1; TRBD1 is a possible D gene (5 bases). V dropped 1 base and J dropped 3 bases, with 12 bases sitting between them. This CDR3 spans 15 amino acids. Germline V gene sequence: CDR1 LGHNA, CDR2 YNFKEQ. This CDR3 reads CASSQGPGGDTEAFF. The CDR3 nucleotides read TGTGCCAGCAGCCAAGGTCCGGGAGGGGACACTGAAGCTTTCTTT.

In its sample, this clonotype was seen many times. The rearrangement links TRBV13 to TRBJ2-7; D is perhaps TRBD1 or TRBD2 (5 bases each). The V end lost 3 bases, the J end lost 3 bases, and 18 bases lay between the germline ends. The CDR3 contains 16 residues. From germline, CDR1 is PRHDT and CDR2 FYEKMQ (reference sequence). The CDR3 protein is CASSLGPPGSYYEQYF. CDR3 bases: TGTGCCAGCAGCTTGGGACCTCCCGGTTCCTACTACGAGCAGTACTTC.

The rearrangement joins TRBV6-1 to TRBJ1-5, with a possible D match to TRBD1 (5 bases). V was clipped by 2 bases and J by 4 bases, with 12 bases between them. The CDR3 totals 15 residues. The germline CDR1 and CDR2 sequences are MNHNS and SASEGT. The CDR3 spells CASSERWAGNQPQHF. CDR3 sequence (DNA): TGTGCCAGCAGTGAAAGGTGGGCAGGGAATCAGCCCCAGCATTTT.

This clonotype was seen at least ten times. The chain employs TRBV7-9 and TRBJ2-7, with D perhaps matching TRBD1 (5 bases). The CDR3 length is 16 residues. CDR1 SEHNR and CDR2 FQNEAQ come from the germline V gene (reference sequence). Trimming removed 1 base from V and 3 bases from J, with 16 bases in between. The CDR3, as DNA: TGTGCCAGCAGCTTAGACCTTCAATATACAGGCTACGAGCAGTACTTC. Amino acid sequence: CASSLDLQYTGYEQYF.

In this sample, this clonotype turned up many times. The chain couples TRBV29-1 to TRBJ1-1; the D gene is possibly TRBD1 (5 bases). The V end lost 7 bases, the J end lost 4 bases, and 7 bases lay between the germline ends. The germline V gene encodes CDR1 SQVTM and CDR2 ANQGSEA. The CDR3 sequence is 10 residues long. CDR3 in DNA: TGCAGCGCGGGGGGCACTGAAGCTTTCTTT. It yields the protein CSAGGTEAFF.

This clonotype was seen ten or more times. The chain has TRBV7-2 and TRBJ1-4, with TRBD1 identical over 9 bases. The V segment lost 5 bases and the J segment 15 bases; nucleotides outside the gene matches: 13. This CDR3 comprises 14 residues. CDR1 and CDR2 (germline): SGHTA, FQGNSA. CDR3 DNA: TGTGCCAGCAGCACCCGGACAGGGGCGGGAAGGTTGTTTTTT. Its translation is CASSTRTGAGRLFF.